The rows below give T cell receptor beta chains drawn from one sample of a study of T cell responses to AZD1222 COVID-19 vaccine. Clones were sequenced by immunoSEQ multiplex PCR, and TCRdb holds only the in-frame ones, with some missing. This sample carries over 100,000 clones, 70% to 90% of them seen once, and the ten largest clones take about 4.5%. The specimen comprised peripheral blood, sampled 28 days after the second AZD1222 dose. Source of these receptors: an adult who received the AZD1222 COVID-19 vaccine. CDR3s include the opening cysteine and the closing phenylalanine or tryptophan. D genes are given only for firm matches. Clone sizes are given selectively: once, few, many, or a class where the clone is expanded.

>13|.|TRBV7-9|TRBJ1-1|.
TGTGCCAGCAGCTTAGAGGGCCGGACTGAAGCTTTCTTT
CASSLEGRTEAFF
>15|.|TRBV9|TRBJ1-6|TRBD1
TGTGCCAGCAGCGTAGGGACAGGCAATAATTCACCCCTCCACTTT
CASSVGTGNNSPLHF
>16|.|TRBV6-5|TRBJ2-5|TRBD1
TGTGCCAGCAGTTCGTACTCTGGACAGGGGAGGGAGACCCAGTACTTC
CASSSYSGQGRETQYF
>13|once|TRBV6-5|TRBJ1-4|.
TGTGCCAGCAGTCCCCAGGGAACCGAAAAACTGTTTTTT
CASSPQGTEKLFF
>15|.|TRBV6-5|TRBJ1-6|TRBD1
TGTGCCAGCAGTCGACAGGGAGCTTTTAATTCACCCCTCCACTTT
CASSRQGAFNSPLHF
>13|.|TRBV24-1|TRBJ2-3|TRBD2
TGTGCCACCAGTTACGGGGGGACAGATACGCAGTATTTT
CATSYGGTDTQYF
>14|.|TRBV7-9|TRBJ2-7|.
TGTGCCAGCAGCTTAGCGAGGGGGACCTACGAGCAGTACTTC
CASSLARGTYEQYF
>15|few|TRBV28|TRBJ2-5|TRBD2
TGTGCCAGCAGTTCTCAAGCGGGAGTTCAGGAGACCCAGTACTTC
CASSSQAGVQETQYF
>13|many|TRBV7-3|TRBJ2-7|TRBD2
TGTGCCAGCAGCTTATCGGGACTAGGAGAGCAGTACTTC
CASSLSGLGEQYF
>17|.|TRBV5-3|TRBJ1-1|.
TGTGCCAGAAGCCTCATCGAACAGGGTGTAATGAACACTGAAGCTTTCTTT
CARSLIEQGVMNTEAFF
>14|.|TRBV19|TRBJ1-1|.
TGTGCCAGTAGTGGGGGACTTTTGAACACTGAAGCTTTCTTT
CASSGGLLNTEAFF
>16|once|TRBV27|TRBJ1-2|TRBD1
TGTGCCAGCAGTTTACGGCGGGACAGGTCCAATTATGGCTACACCTTC
CASSLRRDRSNYGYTF
>15|.|TRBV7-9|TRBJ1-1|TRBD1
TGTGCCAGCAGCTCAAGACAGGGGCAGAACACTGAAGCTTTCTTT
CASSSRQGQNTEAFF
>15|once|TRBV29-1|TRBJ2-2|.
TGCAGCGTTGGGGGGGACAGAAAGAACACCGGGGAGCTGTTTTTT
CSVGGDRKNTGELFF
>14|.|TRBV7-7|TRBJ2-5|TRBD1
TGTGCCAGCAGCTCCGACAGGGCCAGGGAGACCCAGTACTTC
CASSSDRARETQYF
>13|few|TRBV9|TRBJ2-5|.
TGTGCCAGCAGCGCCGGACAACAAGAGACCCAGTACTTC
CASSAGQQETQYF
>17|once|TRBV7-3|TRBJ2-1|TRBD2
TGTGCCAGCAGCTTAACTAGCGGGATTGTCGGCGTGGATGAGCAGTTCTTC
CASSLTSGIVGVDEQFF
>16|.|TRBV7-3|TRBJ2-1|.
TGTGCCAGCAGCTTATGGGGATCGAGGGGTAACAATGAGCAGTTCTTC
CASSLWGSRGNNEQFF
>16|.|TRBV21-1|TRBJ1-5|.
TGTGCCAGCAGCAAAGATAGGAGAGGTTACAATCAGCCCCAGCATTTT
CASSKDRRGYNQPQHF
>14|.|TRBV29-1|TRBJ2-3|TRBD2
TGCAGCGTACAGCGGGCGGGAGTCACAGATACGCAGTATTTT
CSVQRAGVTDTQYF
>15|.|TRBV3-1/TRBV3-2|TRBJ2-5|TRBD2
TGTGCCAGCAGCCAGGATGGACTAGCGGGTGAGACCCAGTACTTC
CASSQDGLAGETQYF
>13|.|TRBV5-4|TRBJ2-7|TRBD1
TGTGCCAGCAGCTTGCAAGGGGGCACTAAGCAGTACTTC
CASSLQGGTKQYF
>15|.|TRBV6-4|TRBJ2-6|.
TGTGCCAGCAGTGACGACCATGCTGGGGCCAACGTCCTGACTTTC
CASSDDHAGANVLTF
>13|.|TRBV6-5|TRBJ1-2|TRBD1
TGTGCCAGCAGTTACGGACAGGTTGAGGGCTACACCTTC
CASSYGQVEGYTF
>15|.|TRBV11-2|TRBJ1-4|TRBD1
TGTGCCAGCAGCCCGACAGGGGGCGGGGGTGAAAAACTGTTTTTT
CASSPTGGGGEKLFF
>16|once|TRBV20-1|TRBJ2-3|TRBD2
TGCAGTGCTAGTCAGCTAGCGGTGCCTAGCACAGATACGCAGTATTTT
CSASQLAVPSTDTQYF
>15|.|TRBV7-3|TRBJ1-5|.
TGTGCCAGCAGCTTACAGGGAGCACCAAATCAGCCCCAGCATTTT
CASSLQGAPNQPQHF
>12|.|TRBV12-3/TRBV12-4|TRBJ1-1|.
TGTGCCAGCAGTTTTGTGAACACTGAAGCTTTCTTT
CASSFVNTEAFF
>15|.|TRBV7-2|TRBJ2-3|TRBD2
TGTGCCAGCAGCCTGGGACTAGCAGGCCCAGATACGCAGTATTTT
CASSLGLAGPDTQYF
>13|.|TRBV4-1|TRBJ2-5|.
TGCGCCAGCAGCCTCGGACAACAAGAGACCCAGTACTTC
CASSLGQQETQYF
>14|.|TRBV5-6|TRBJ2-7|TRBD2
TGTGCCAGCACTCCAGGGAGGGCCGTCGGTGAGCAGTACTTC
CASTPGRAVGEQYF
>16|.|TRBV5-8|TRBJ1-2|TRBD1
TGTGCCAGCAGCCATTCGGACAGGGGACCTAACTATGGCTACACCTTC
CASSHSDRGPNYGYTF